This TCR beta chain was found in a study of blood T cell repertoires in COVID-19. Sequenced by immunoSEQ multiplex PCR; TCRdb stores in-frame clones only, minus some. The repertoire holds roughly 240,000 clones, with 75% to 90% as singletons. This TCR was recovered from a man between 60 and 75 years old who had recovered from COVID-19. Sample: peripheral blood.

The CDR3: CASRSGQGFSGNTIYF. In DNA form, the CDR3 reads TGTGCCAGCCGAAGCGGACAGGGGTTTTCTGGAAACACCATATATTTT. J is TRBJ1-3 and V is TRBV7-9; TRBD1 aligns across 9 bases. This CDR3 region has 16 residues. Germline V CDR1 and CDR2: SEHNR, FQNEAQ (reference sequence). V lost 8 bases, J lost 1 base, and 9 bases stayed unmatched.